One sample yielded the 22 T cell receptor beta chains listed below, sequenced in a study of cytomegalovirus exposure and HLA in healthy donors. The study ran its PCR with 60 Vbeta and 13 Jbeta primers. Only in-frame clones appear in the TCRdb table, and some are missing; sequencing was by immunoSEQ multiplex PCR. Of under 150,000 clones listed, about 76% are singletons. What was sequenced was PBMCs. The receptors originated from a man between 18 and 35 years old in good health and CMV-seronegative.

Here the CDR3 reads CASSYTTTGGNTEAFF. CDR3 nucleotide sequence: TGTGCCAGCAGTTACACCACGACAGGGGGGAACACTGAAGCTTTCTTT. The V gene is TRBV6-5, the J gene TRBJ1-1; 9 bases are a match to TRBD1. Unmatched junction bases numbered 5, after V lost 2 bases and J lost 1 base. This CDR3 region has 16 residues. Germline V CDR1 and CDR2: MNHEY, SVGAGI.

The rearrangement uses TRBV6-5 and TRBJ2-5, with 7 bases that match TRBD1. CDR1 and CDR2 (germline): MNHEY, SVGAGI. The CDR3 extends over 15 amino acids. J gave up 5 bases and V 0 bases, and 6 bases lay outside the gene matches. As DNA, the CDR3 is TGTGCCAGCAGTTACTCGCGAGGGGGCGGGGAGACCCAGTACTTC. It codes for CASSYSRGGGETQYF.

The V and J genes are TRBV11-3 and TRBJ2-6, with 8 nucleotides matching TRBD1. CDR1 is SGHNT, CDR2 YENEEA, per germline. CDR3 size: 15 residues. V lost 3 bases, J lost 3 bases, and 1 base stayed unmatched. This chain's CDR3 is CASSFGTGGANVLTF. In DNA, the CDR3 is TGTGCCAGCAGCTTCGGGACAGGTGGGGCCAACGTCCTGACTTTC.

J is TRBJ2-3 and V is TRBV5-1, with 9 bases matching TRBD1. The CDR3 length is 16 residues. Germline CDR1 reads SGHRS; CDR2 reads YFSETQ. J gave up 1 base and V 0 bases, and 3 bases lay outside the gene matches. The CDR3: CASSLGQGVGTDTQYF. In DNA, the CDR3 is TGCGCCAGCAGCTTGGGACAGGGGGTCGGCACAGATACGCAGTATTTT.

The V gene is TRBV9, the J gene TRBJ1-2, with D unresolved. V lost 4 bases, J lost 8 bases, and 12 bases lay in between. The CDR3 is made up of 12 amino acids. Germline-derived CDR1 and CDR2 are SGDLS and YYNGEE. The CDR3 coding sequence is TGTGCCAGCAGCTCCCGACCGGAGGGCTACACCTTC. Its protein is CASSSRPEGYTF.

This clone was seen only once. The V gene is TRBV7-2, the J gene TRBJ1-1; D unclear. The CDR3 spans 13 residues. Germline V gives CDR1 SGHTA, CDR2 FQGNSA. The V end was cut by 7 bases, the J end by 0 bases, with 9 bases between. In DNA, the CDR3 is TGTGCCAGCATCAGAATCATGAACACTGAAGCTTTCTTT. It encodes CASIRIMNTEAFF.

V and J are TRBV14 and TRBJ1-2; D is ambiguous. V was cut by 2 bases and J by 8 bases, with 12 bases left in between. The CDR3 spans 13 residues. Germline CDR1 is SGHDN and CDR2 is FVKESK. The CDR3 region is CASSQLAGKGYTF. The CDR3 DNA sequence: TGTGCCAGCAGCCAATTAGCGGGGAAAGGCTACACCTTC.

The chain carries TRBV28 and TRBJ2-3; 8 positions match TRBD2. The V and J ends lost 6 bases and 2 bases, in that order; junction bases with no gene match: 7. The germline CDR1 and CDR2 sequences are MDHEN and SYDVKM. CDR3 length equals 15 residues. The CDR3 DNA is TGTGCCAGCAGCGTTGGCGGGGGGTACACAGATACGCAGTATTTT. Translated: CASSVGGGYTDTQYF.

This clone has a handful of counts. This chain joins TRBV7-2 and TRBJ1-6, with D maybe TRBD1 (5 bases). The V end was cut by 1 base, the J end by 7 bases, with 11 bases between. CDR1 is SGHTA and CDR2 is FQGNSA in the germline V gene. This CDR3 spans 15 amino acids. CDR3 DNA sequence: TGTGCCAGCAGCTTAGTCGAACGGGGGAATTCACCCCTCCACTTT. It codes for CASSLVERGNSPLHF.

In this sample, this clone turned up once. The chain combines TRBV19 with TRBJ2-1; D is perhaps TRBD2 (5 bases). The V end lost 7 bases, the J end lost 7 bases, and 11 bases lay between the germline ends. The CDR3 totals 12 residues. CDR1 LNHDA and CDR2 SQIVND come from the germline V gene (reference sequence). The CDR3: CASISGINEQFF. CDR3 nucleotide sequence: TGTGCCAGTATTTCGGGGATTAATGAGCAGTTCTTC.

The chain employs TRBV5-1 and TRBJ1-1, with 9 bases identical to TRBD1. V shed 0 bases and J 5 bases; nucleotides not matched to a gene: 5. The CDR3 is made up of 15 amino acids. CDR1 is SGHRS and CDR2 is YFSETQ in the germline V gene. DNA for the CDR3: TGCGCCAGCAGCTTGGGTGGGACAGGGAGGACTGAAGCTTTCTTT. Translated, it gives CASSLGGTGRTEAFF.

J is TRBJ2-3 and V is TRBV30; 7 bases are shared with TRBD1. The CDR3 sequence is 15 residues long. The V gene's germline CDR1 is GTSNPN and CDR2 SVGIG (reference sequence). V was pared by 0 bases and J by 5 bases, with 8 bases of the junction left unmatched. The chain's CDR3 is CAWSVRTGGKDTQYF. The CDR3 bases are TGTGCCTGGAGTGTCCGGACAGGAGGCAAAGATACGCAGTATTTT.

The chain carries TRBV9 and TRBJ1-5; the match to TRBD1 covers 8 bases. With 1 base clipped from V and 5 bases from J, the junction kept 5 bases outside the gene matches. CDR1 and CDR2 from the germline V gene are SGDLS and YYNGEE. The CDR3 runs to 15 residues. CDR3 region: CASSVLGQADQPQHF. DNA of the CDR3: TGTGCCAGCAGCGTATTGGGACAGGCTGATCAGCCCCAGCATTTT.

This chain uses TRBV5-6 with TRBJ1-6; 11 nucleotides align to TRBD1. V lost 2 bases, J lost 8 bases, and 3 bases stayed unmatched. The V gene's germline CDR1 is SGHDT and CDR2 YYEEEE. The CDR3 is 15 amino acids. CDR3 residues: CASSFGTGGYSPLHF. In DNA, the CDR3 is TGTGCCAGCAGCTTTGGGACAGGGGGATATTCACCCCTCCACTTT.

This clone was counted a single time. This chain uses TRBV5-1 with TRBJ1-1, with unresolved D. CDR3 length: 13 amino acids. Trimming pared 4 bases from V and 1 base from J, leaving 8 bases between. Per germline, CDR1 SGHRS and CDR2 YFSETQ. This CDR3 is CASSKTGNTEAFF. DNA of the CDR3: TGCGCCAGCAGCAAAACCGGGAACACTGAAGCTTTCTTT.

This chain uses TRBV6-1 with TRBJ1-5, with D uncertain. Trimming left V 1 base short and J 2 bases short, with 6 bases between. The CDR3 consists of 14 residues. Germline CDR1 is MNHNS and CDR2 is SASEGT. In DNA form, the CDR3 reads TGTGCCAGCAGTGAAGACCGGGGCAATCAGCCCCAGCATTTT. This translates into CASSEDRGNQPQHF.

The chain recombines TRBV5-1 with TRBJ2-2; 7 bases agree with TRBD1. The germline V gene has CDR1 SGHRS and CDR2 YFSETQ. Trimming took 0 bases from V and 3 from J; bases not matched to a gene: 2. This CDR3 contains 15 residues. The CDR3 loop is CASSLDRGHTGELFF. In DNA form, the CDR3 reads TGCGCCAGCAGCTTGGACAGGGGTCACACCGGGGAGCTGTTTTTT. The whole variable domain, filled in from reference TRBV5-1 and TRBJ2-2, reads KAGVTQTPRYLIKTRGQQVTLSCSPISGHRSVSWYQQTPGQGLQFLFEYFSETQRNKGNFPGRFSGRQFSNSRSEMNVSTLELGDSALYLCASSLDRGHTGELFFGEGSRLTVL.

The chain carries TRBV15 and TRBJ1-5, with TRBD1 as a possible D gene (6 bases). Trimming removed 5 bases from V and 2 bases from J, with 16 bases in between. The CDR3 extends over 16 amino acids. Germline CDR1 LNHNV, CDR2 YYDKDF (reference sequence). CDR3 coding DNA: TGTGCCACCAGCCCCTGGGGGGGGGCAGGCAATCAGCCCCAGCATTTT. Translation gives CATSPWGGAGNQPQHF.

J is TRBJ2-3 and V is TRBV11-2; 8 bases match TRBD1. CDR1 SGHAT and CDR2 FQNNGV come from the germline V gene. This CDR3 is built from 16 residues. Losses at the gene ends were 8 bases for V and 2 bases for J; bases not matched to a gene: 12. For the CDR3, the DNA is TGTGCCAGCTTCCAAGTTAGGGACAGGCTCACAGATACGCAGTATTTT. This sequence encodes CASFQVRDRLTDTQYF.

This clone occurred a few times. One end of the junction does not line up with germline, which may come from a read error. This chain uses TRBV10-3 with TRBJ1-2, with a weak D call TRBD1 (5 bases). This CDR3 contains 16 residues. The germline gives CDR1 ENHRY, CDR2 SYGVKD. CDR3 sequence: CAISESGRRGRPFIAF. The CDR3 nucleotides are TGTGCCATCAGTGAGTCCGGGAGACGGGGACGGCCGTTCATCGCCTTC.

The rearrangement joins TRBV10-3 to TRBJ1-1; D gene ambiguous. The germline gives CDR1 ENHRY, CDR2 SYGVKD. Trimming took 4 bases from V and 4 from J, leaving 10 bases between them. The CDR3 runs to 13 residues. CDR3 coding DNA: TGTGCCATCAGTGGTTTAACGGGCACTGAAGCTTTCTTT. Translating it yields CAISGLTGTEAFF.

The V and J genes are TRBV5-8 and TRBJ1-5; 10 nucleotides agree with TRBD1. V lost 2 bases and J lost 4; bases outside the gene matches: 6. The germline CDR1 and CDR2 sequences are SGHTS and YDEGEE. The length of the CDR3 is 16 residues. CDR3 DNA: TGTGCCAGCAGCTTCCGGGACAGGGGCGGAAATCAGCCCCAGCATTTT. It is translated as CASSFRDRGGNQPQHF.